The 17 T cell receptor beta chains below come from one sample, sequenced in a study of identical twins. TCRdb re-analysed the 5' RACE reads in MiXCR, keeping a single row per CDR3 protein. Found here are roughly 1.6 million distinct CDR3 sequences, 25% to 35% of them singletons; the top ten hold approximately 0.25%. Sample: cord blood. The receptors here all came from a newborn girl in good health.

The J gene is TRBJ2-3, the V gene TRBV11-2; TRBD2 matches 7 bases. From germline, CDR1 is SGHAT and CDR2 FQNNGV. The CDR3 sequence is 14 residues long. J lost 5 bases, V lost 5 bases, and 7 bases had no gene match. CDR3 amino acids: CASSPRWGGDTQYF. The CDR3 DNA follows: TGTGCCAGCAGCCCCCGCTGGGGGGGAGATACGCAGTATTTT.

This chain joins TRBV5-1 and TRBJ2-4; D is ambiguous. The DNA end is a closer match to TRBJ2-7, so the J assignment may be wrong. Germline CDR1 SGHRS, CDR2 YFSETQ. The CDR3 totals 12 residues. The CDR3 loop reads CASSRLGSEQYF. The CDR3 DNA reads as TGCGCCAGCAGCCGTTTGGGTTCCGAGCAGTACTTC.

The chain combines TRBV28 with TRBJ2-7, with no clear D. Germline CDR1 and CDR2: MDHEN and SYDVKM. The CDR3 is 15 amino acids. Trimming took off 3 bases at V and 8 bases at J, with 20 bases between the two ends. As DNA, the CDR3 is TGTGCCAGCAGTTTGGATGGCGCGTTAGGGCTCAAGCAGTACTTC. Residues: CASSLDGALGLKQYF.

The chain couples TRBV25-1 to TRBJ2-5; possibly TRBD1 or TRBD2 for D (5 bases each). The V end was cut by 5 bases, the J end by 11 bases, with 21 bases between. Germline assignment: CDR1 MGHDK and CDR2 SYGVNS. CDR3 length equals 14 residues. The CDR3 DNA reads TGTGCCAGCAGTCAACGACTGGGACCCAATGAGCAGTACTTC. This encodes CASSQRLGPNEQYF.

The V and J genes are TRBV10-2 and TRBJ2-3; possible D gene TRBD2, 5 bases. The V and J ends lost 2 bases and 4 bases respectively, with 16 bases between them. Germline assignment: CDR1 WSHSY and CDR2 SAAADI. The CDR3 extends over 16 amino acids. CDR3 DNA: TGCGCCAGCAGTGAGGTAGTAATACGGGATCCAGATACGCAGTATTTT. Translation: CASSEVVIRDPDTQYF.

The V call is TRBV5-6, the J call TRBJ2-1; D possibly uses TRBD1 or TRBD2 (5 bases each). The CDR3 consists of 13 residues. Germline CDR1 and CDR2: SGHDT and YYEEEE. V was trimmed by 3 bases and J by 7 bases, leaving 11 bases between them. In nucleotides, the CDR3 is TGTGCCAGCAGCTGGGACGTTCGGAATGAGCAGTTCTTC. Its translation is CASSWDVRNEQFF.

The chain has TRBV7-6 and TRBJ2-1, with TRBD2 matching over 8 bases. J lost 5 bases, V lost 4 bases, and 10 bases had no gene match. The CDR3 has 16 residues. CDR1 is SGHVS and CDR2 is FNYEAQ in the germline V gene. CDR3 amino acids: CASSWELAERHNEQFF. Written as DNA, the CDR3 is TGTGCCAGCAGCTGGGAACTAGCGGAAAGACACAATGAGCAGTTCTTC.

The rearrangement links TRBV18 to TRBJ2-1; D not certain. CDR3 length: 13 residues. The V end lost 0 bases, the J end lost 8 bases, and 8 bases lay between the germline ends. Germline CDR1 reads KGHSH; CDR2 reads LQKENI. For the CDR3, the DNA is TGTGCCAGCTCACCACCGTTGGGATATGAGCAGTTCTTC. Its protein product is CASSPPLGYEQFF. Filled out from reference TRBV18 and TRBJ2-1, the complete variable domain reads NAGVMQNPRHLVRRRGQEARLRCSPMKGHSHVYWYRQLPEEGLKFMVYLQKENIIDESGMPKERFSAEFPKEGPSILRIQQVVRGDSAAYFCASSPPLGYEQFFGPGTRLTVL.

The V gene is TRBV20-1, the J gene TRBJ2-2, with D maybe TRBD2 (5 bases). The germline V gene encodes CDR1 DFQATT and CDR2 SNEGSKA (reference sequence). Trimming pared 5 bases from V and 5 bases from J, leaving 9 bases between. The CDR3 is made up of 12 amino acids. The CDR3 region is CSAYGGTGELFF. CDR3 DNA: TGCAGTGCTTATGGAGGTACCGGGGAGCTGTTTTTT.

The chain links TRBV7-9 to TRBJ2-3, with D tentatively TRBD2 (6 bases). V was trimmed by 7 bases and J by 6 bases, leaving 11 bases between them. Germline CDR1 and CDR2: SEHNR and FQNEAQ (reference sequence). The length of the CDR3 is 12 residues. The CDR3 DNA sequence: TGTGCCAGCAACCTCGGAGGGGATACGCAGTATTTT. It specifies CASNLGGDTQYF.

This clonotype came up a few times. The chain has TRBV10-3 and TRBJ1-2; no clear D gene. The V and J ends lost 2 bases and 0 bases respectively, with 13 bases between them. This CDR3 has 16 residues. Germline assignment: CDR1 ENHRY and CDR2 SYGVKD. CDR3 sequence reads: CAISEPYRKANYGYTF. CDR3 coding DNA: TGTGCCATCAGTGAGCCTTACAGAAAAGCTAACTATGGCTACACCTTC.

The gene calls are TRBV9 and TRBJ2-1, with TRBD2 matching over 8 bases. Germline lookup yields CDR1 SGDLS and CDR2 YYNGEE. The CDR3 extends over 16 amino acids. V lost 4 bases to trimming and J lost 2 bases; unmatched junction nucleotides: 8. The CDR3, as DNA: TGTGCCAGCAGCAAAGACCCGGGACTAGCCTACAATGAGCAGTTCTTC. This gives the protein CASSKDPGLAYNEQFF.

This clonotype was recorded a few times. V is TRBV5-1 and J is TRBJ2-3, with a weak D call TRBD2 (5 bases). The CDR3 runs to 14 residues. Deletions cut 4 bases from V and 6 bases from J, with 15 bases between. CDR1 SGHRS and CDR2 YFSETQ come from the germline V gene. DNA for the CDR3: TGCGCCAGCAGCCCGGACTCGAGTCGTGATACGCAGTATTTT. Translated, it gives CASSPDSSRDTQYF.

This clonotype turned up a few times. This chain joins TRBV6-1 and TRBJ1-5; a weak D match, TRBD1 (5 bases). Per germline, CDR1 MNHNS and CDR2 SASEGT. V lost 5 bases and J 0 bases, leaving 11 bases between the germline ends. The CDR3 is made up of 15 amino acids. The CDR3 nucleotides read TGTGCCAGCAGTCCCGCAGGGACTAGCAATCAGCCCCAGCATTTT. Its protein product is CASSPAGTSNQPQHF.

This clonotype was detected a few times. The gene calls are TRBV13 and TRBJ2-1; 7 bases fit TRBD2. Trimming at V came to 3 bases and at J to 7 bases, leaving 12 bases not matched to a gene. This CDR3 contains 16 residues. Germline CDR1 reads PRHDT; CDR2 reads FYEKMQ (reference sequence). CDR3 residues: CASSFPSSGTGNEQFF. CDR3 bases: TGTGCCAGCAGCTTCCCGTCTAGCGGAACGGGGAATGAGCAGTTCTTC.

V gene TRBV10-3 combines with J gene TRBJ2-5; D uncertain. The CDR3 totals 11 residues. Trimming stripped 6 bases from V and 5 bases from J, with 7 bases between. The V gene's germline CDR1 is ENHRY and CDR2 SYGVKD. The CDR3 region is CAIRERETQYF. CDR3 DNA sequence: TGTGCCATCAGGGAACGGGAGACCCAGTACTTC.

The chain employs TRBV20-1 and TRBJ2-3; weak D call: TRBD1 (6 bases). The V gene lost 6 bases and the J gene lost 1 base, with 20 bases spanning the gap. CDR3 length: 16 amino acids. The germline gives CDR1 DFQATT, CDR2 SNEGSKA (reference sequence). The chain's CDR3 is CSASEQGKRGTDTQYF. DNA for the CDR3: TGCAGTGCGAGCGAACAGGGCAAACGGGGCACAGATACGCAGTATTTT.